Listed here is a single TCR beta chain. The data belong to a study of blood T cell repertoires in COVID-19. Participant-given clinical history determined each cohort assignment. V gave up 1 base and J gave up 5 bases; unmatched junction bases: 3. Germline-derived CDR1 and CDR2 are MGHRA and YSYEKL. The CDR3 is 15 residues long. Using immunoSEQ multiplex PCR, the repertoire was profiled, and TCRdb retains in-frame clones only, with some absent. The sample includes around 250,000 clones, around 85% of them seen just once. This clonotype was sampled from a woman between 45 and 65 years old who had recovered from COVID-19. Source material: PBMCs or T cells enriched from blood (not recorded which). The genes are TRBV4-1 and TRBJ2-7, with TRBD2 matching 12 bases. The CDR3 nucleotides are TGCGCCAGCAGCCAAGGACTAGCGGGAGAGAACGAGCAGTACTTC. It specifies CASSQGLAGENEQYF.